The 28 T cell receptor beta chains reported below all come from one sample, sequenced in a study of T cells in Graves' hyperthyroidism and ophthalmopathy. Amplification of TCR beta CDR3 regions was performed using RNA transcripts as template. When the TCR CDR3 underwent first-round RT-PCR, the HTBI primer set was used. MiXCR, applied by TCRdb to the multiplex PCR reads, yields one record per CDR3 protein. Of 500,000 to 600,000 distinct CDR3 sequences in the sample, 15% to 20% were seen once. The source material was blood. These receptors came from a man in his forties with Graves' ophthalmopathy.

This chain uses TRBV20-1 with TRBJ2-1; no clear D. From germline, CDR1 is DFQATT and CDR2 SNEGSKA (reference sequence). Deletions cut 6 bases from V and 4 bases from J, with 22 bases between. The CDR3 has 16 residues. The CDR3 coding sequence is TGCAGTGCAAATCGGGTAGTCGGTGGTAGGTACAATGAGCAGTTCTTC. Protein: CSANRVVGGRYNEQFF.

CDR3: CASSVGIGPLHF. CDR3 DNA: TGTGCCAGCAGCGTAGGAATTGGTCCCCTCCACTTT. The gene calls are TRBV9 and TRBJ1-6, with D unresolved. Per the germline V gene, CDR1 is SGDLS and CDR2 is YYNGEE. V was pared by 0 bases and J by 13 bases, with 8 bases between. The CDR3 sequence is 12 residues long.

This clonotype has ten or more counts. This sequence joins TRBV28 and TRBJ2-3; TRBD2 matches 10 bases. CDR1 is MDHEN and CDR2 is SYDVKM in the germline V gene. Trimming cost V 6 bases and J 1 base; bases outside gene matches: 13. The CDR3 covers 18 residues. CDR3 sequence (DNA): TGTGCCAGCAGCCAAGCCGGGCTAGCGGGGGATCGCACAGATACGCAGTATTTT. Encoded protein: CASSQAGLAGDRTDTQYF.

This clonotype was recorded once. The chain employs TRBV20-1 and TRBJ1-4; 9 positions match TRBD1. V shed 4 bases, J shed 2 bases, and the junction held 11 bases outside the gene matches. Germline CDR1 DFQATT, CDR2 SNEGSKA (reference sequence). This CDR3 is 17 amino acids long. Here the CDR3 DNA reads TGCAGTGCTATCCGGGACAGGGTTTCGGCTACTAATGAAAAACTGTTTTTT. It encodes CSAIRDRVSATNEKLFF.

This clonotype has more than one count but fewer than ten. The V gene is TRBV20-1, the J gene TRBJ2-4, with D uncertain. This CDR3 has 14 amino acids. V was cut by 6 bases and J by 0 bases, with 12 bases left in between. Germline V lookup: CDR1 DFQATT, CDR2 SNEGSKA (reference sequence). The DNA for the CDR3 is TGCAGTGCCAGTGGTAATCTAGCCAAAAACATTCAGTACTTC. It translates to CSASGNLAKNIQYF.

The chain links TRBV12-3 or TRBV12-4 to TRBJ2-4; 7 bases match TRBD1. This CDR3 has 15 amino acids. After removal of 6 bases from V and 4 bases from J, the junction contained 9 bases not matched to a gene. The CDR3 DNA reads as TGTGCCAGCAGAACTGGAGTGGGACAGAAAAACATTCAGTACTTC. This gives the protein CASRTGVGQKNIQYF.

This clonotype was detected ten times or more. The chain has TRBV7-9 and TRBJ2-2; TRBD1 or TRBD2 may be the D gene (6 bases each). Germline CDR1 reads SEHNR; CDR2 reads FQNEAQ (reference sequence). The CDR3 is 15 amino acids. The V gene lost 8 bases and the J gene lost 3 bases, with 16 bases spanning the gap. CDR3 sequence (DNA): TGTGCCAGCGGAGGGGGTGGGCGTGACACCGGGGAGCTGTTTTTT. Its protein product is CASGGGGRDTGELFF.

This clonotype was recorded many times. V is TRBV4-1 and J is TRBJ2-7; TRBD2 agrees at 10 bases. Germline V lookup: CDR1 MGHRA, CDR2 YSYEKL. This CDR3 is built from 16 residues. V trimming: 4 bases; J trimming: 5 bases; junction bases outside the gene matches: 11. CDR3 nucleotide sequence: TGCGCCAGCAGCCCATTTGGACTAGCGGCCACCGACGAGCAGTACTTC. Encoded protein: CASSPFGLAATDEQYF.

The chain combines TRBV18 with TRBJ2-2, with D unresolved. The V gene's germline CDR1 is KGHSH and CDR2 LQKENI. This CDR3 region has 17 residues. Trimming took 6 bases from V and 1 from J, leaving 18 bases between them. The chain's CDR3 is CASSTLVGQGNTGELFF. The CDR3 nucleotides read TGTGCCAGCTCCACTTTAGTGGGCCAAGGGAACACCGGGGAGCTGTTTTTT.

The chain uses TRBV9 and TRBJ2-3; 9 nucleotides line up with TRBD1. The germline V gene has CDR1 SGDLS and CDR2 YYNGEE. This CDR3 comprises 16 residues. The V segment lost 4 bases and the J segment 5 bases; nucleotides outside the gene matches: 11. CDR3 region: CASSPFPTGGGDTQYF. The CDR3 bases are TGTGCCAGCAGCCCTTTCCCGACAGGGGGGGGAGATACGCAGTATTTT.

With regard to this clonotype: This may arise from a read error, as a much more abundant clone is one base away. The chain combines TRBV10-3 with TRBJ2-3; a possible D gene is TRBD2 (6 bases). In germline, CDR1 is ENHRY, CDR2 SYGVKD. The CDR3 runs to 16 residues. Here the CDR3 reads CVISESGGAGTDTQYF. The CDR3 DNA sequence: TGTGTCATCAGTGAGTCTGGCGGGGCGGGAACAGATACGCAGTATTTT.

CDR3 sequence: CSARSDGGRQTSTDTQYF. In nucleotides, the CDR3 is TGCAGTGCTCGATCTGATGGGGGGAGACAAACTAGCACAGATACGCAGTATTTT. The genes are TRBV20-1 and TRBJ2-3, with D maybe TRBD2 (6 bases). Trimming removed 5 bases at V and 0 bases at J, with 24 bases between. CDR1 and CDR2 from the germline V gene are DFQATT and SNEGSKA (reference sequence). CDR3 size: 18 residues.

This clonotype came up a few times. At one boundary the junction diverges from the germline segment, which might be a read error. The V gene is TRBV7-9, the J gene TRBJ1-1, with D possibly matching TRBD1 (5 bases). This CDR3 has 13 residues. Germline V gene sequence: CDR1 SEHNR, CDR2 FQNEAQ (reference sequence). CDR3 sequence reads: CASSLGGSGRAFF. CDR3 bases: TGTGCCAGTAGCTTAGGTGGATCGGGGCGGGCTTTCTTT.

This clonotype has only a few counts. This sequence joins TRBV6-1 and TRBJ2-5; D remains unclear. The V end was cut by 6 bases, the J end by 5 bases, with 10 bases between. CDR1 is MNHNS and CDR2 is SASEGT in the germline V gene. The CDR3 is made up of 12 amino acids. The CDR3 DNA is TGTGCCAGCAGGGGGATTAGGGAGACCCAGTACTTC. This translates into CASRGIRETQYF.

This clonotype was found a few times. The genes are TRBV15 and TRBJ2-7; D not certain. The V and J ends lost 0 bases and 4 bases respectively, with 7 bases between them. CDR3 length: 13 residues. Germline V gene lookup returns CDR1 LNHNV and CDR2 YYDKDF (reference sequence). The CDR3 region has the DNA TGTGCCACCAGCAGAGAGGAAAGGTACGAGCAGTACTTC. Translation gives CATSREERYEQYF.

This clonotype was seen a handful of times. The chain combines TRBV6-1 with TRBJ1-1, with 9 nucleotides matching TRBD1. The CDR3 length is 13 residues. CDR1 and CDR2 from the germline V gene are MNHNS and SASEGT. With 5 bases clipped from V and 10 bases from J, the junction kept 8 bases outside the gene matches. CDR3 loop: CASSPNRGLLAFF. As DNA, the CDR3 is TGTGCCAGCAGTCCGAACAGGGGGCTGTTAGCTTTCTTT.

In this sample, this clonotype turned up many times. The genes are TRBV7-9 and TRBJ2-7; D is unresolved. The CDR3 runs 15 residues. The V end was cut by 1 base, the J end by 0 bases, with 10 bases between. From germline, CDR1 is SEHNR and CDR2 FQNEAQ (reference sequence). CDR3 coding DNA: TGTGCCAGCAGCTTAGAGGCCAAAAGCTCCTACGAGCAGTACTTC. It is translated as CASSLEAKSSYEQYF.

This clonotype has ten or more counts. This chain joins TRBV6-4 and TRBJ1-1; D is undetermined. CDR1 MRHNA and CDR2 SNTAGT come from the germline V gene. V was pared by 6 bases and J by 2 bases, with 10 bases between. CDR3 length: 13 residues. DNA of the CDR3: TGTGCCAGCAGCGTAGGAACCAACACTGAAGCTTTCTTT. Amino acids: CASSVGTNTEAFF.

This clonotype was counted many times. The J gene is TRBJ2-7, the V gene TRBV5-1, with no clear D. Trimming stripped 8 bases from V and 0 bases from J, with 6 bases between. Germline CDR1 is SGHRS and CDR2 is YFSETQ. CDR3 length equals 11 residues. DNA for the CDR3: TGCGCCAGTGGGTCCTCCTACGAGCAGTACTTC. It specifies CASGSSYEQYF.

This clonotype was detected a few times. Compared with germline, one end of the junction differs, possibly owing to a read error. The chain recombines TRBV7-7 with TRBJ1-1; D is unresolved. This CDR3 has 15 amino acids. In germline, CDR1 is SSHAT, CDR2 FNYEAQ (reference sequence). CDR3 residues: CASNPDRMGSTEAFF. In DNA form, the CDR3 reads TGTGCTAGCAACCCCGATCGAATGGGGAGTACTGAAGCTTTCTTT.

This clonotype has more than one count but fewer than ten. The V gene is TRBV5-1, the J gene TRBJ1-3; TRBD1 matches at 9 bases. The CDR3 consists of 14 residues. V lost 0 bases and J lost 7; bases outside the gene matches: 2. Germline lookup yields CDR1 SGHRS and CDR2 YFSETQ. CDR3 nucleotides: TGCGCCAGCAGCTTGGACAGGGGGCTGAACACCATATATTTT. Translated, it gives CASSLDRGLNTIYF.

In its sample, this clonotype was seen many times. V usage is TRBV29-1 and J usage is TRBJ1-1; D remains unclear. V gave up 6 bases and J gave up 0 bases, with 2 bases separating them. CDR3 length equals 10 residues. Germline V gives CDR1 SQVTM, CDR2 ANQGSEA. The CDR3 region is CSVMNTEAFF. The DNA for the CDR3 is TGCAGCGTGATGAACACTGAAGCTTTCTTT.

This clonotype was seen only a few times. The CDR3 protein is CSAPGRVYEQYF. The CDR3 DNA reads TGCAGTGCCCCCGGGAGAGTTTACGAGCAGTACTTC. This chain joins TRBV20-1 and TRBJ2-7; a weak D match, TRBD2 (6 bases). CDR3 size: 12 residues. CDR1 is DFQATT, CDR2 SNEGSKA, per germline (reference sequence). V shed 6 bases and J shed 4 bases, with 13 bases lying between them.

The CDR3 DNA follows: TGCAGTGCTAGCCCGGGGACAGCCTATAACTATGGCTACACCTTC. Residues: CSASPGTAYNYGYTF. J is TRBJ1-2 and V is TRBV20-1; 7 positions match TRBD1. Germline V CDR1 and CDR2: DFQATT, SNEGSKA (reference sequence). This CDR3 spans 15 amino acids. With 3 bases clipped from V and 1 base from J, the junction kept 8 bases outside the gene matches.

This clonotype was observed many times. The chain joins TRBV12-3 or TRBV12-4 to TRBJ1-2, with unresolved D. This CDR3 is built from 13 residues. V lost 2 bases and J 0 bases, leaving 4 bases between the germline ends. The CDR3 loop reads CASSLQANYGYTF. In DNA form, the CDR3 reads TGTGCCAGCAGTTTACAAGCTAACTATGGCTACACCTTC.

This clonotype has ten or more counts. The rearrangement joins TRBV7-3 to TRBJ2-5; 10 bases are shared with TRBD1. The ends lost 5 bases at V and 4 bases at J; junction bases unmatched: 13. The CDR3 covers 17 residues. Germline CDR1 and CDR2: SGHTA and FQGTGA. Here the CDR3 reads CASSPGTGANAGETQYF. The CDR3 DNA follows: TGTGCCAGCAGCCCCGGGACAGGGGCGAATGCCGGAGAGACCCAGTACTTC.

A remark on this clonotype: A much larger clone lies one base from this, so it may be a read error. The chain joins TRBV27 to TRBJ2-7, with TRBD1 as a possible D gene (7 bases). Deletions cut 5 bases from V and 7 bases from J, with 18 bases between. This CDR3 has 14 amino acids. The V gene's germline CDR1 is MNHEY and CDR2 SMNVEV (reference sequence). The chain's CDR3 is CASSRSSEGAEQYF. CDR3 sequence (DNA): TGTGCCAGCAGTCGTTCTAGCGAGGGGGCGGAGCAGTACTTC.

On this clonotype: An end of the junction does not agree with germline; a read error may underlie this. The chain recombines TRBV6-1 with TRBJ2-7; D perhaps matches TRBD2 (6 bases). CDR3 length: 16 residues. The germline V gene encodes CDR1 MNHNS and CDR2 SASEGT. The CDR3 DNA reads TGTGCCGGCAGTGACCTACTCGGGGGTGGTACCTACGAGCAGTACTTC. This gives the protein CAGSDLLGGGTYEQYF.